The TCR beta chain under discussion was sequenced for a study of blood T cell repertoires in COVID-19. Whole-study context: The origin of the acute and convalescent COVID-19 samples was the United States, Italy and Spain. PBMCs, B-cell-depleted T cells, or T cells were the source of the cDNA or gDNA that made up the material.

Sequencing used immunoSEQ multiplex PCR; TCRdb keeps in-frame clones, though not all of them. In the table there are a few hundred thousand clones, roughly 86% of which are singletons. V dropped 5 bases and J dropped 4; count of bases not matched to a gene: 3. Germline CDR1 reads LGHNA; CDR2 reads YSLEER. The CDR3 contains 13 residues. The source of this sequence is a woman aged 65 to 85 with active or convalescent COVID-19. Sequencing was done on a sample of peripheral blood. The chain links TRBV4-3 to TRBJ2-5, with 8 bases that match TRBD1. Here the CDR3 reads CASSGQGGETQYF. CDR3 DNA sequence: TGCGCCAGCAGCGGACAGGGCGGAGAGACCCAGTACTTC.